These 18 T cell receptor beta chains originate from one sample sequenced in a study of T-cell reconstitution after alpha-beta-depleted transplantation in children. This sample's TCRbeta library carried unique molecular identifier barcodes. TCRdb passed the PCR reads through MiXCR, listing each CDR3 protein once. The table records approximately 300,000 distinct CDR3 sequences, around 10% of them present only once. The sequenced sample was PBMCs, obtained before TCRalphabeta/CD19-depleted stem cell transplant. All receptors come from a boy younger than two with acute myeloid leukemia, due to receive a stem cell transplant.

This clonotype was counted ten times or more. The J gene is TRBJ2-5, the V gene TRBV5-6, with D possibly being TRBD1 (5 bases). The CDR3 extends over 14 amino acids. Trimming took 4 bases from V and 5 from J, leaving 15 bases between them. Germline lookup yields CDR1 SGHDT and CDR2 YYEEEE. This chain's CDR3 is CASSLDTPQETQYF. CDR3 sequence (DNA): TGTGCCAGCAGCCTGGACACTCCCCAGGAGACCCAGTACTTC.

This clonotype has ten or more counts. This chain links TRBV7-8 with TRBJ2-3; D may be TRBD2 (6 bases). CDR1 is SGHVS, CDR2 FQNEAQ, per germline. The CDR3 runs to 17 residues. The V and J ends lost 2 bases and 1 base respectively, with 16 bases between them. This chain's CDR3 is CASSLLGLRLGTDTQYF. The CDR3 bases are TGTGCCAGCAGCTTATTGGGACTGCGGCTCGGCACAGATACGCAGTATTTT.

This clonotype was picked up many times. The rearrangement links TRBV9 to TRBJ1-1; no clear D gene. Germline V gene lookup returns CDR1 SGDLS and CDR2 YYNGEE. This CDR3 region has 13 residues. Trimming stripped 4 bases from V and 0 bases from J, with 7 bases between. The chain's CDR3 is CASSTQMNTEAFF. CDR3 DNA sequence: TGTGCCAGCAGCACTCAAATGAACACTGAAGCTTTCTTT.

This clonotype was seen at least ten times. The chain uses TRBV7-6 and TRBJ2-1; 12 nucleotides align to TRBD2. The CDR3 length is 14 residues. J lost 10 bases, V lost 4 bases, and 5 bases had no gene match. Germline CDR1 is SGHVS and CDR2 is FNYEAQ. This CDR3 is CASSSRTSGAEQFF. The DNA of the CDR3 is TGTGCCAGCAGCTCACGGACTAGCGGGGCGGAGCAGTTCTTC. The full variable domain, rest sourced from reference TRBV7-6 and TRBJ2-1, is GAGVSQSPRYKVTKRGQDVALRCDPISGHVSLYWYRQALGQGPEFLTYFNYEAQQDKSGLPNDRFSAERPEGSISTLTIQRTEQRDSAMYRCASSSRTSGAEQFFGPGTRLTVL.

There are many counts of this clonotype. V usage is TRBV10-3 and J usage is TRBJ2-7; D is possibly TRBD1 (5 bases). Trimming shortened V by 0 bases and J by 5 bases, and 11 bases separated the two germline ends. There are 14 residues in the CDR3. In germline, CDR1 is ENHRY, CDR2 SYGVKD. CDR3 region: CAISESSGSNEQYF. Written as DNA, the CDR3 is TGTGCCATCAGTGAGTCATCAGGGTCGAACGAGCAGTACTTC.

This clonotype was picked up many times. The rearrangement links TRBV29-1 to TRBJ2-2; TRBD2 might be the D (6 bases). V lost 8 bases to trimming and J lost 6 bases, with 10 bases between them. The CDR3 has 11 amino acids. The germline CDR1 and CDR2 sequences are SQVTM and ANQGSEA. This CDR3 reads CSSGGAGELFF. The CDR3 nucleotides read TGCAGCTCCGGGGGTGCCGGGGAGCTGTTTTTT.

The chain carries TRBV14 and TRBJ1-3; 11 nucleotides align to TRBD1. The CDR3 sequence is 19 residues long. J was trimmed by 0 bases and V by 0 bases; bases with no gene match: 7. Germline V gives CDR1 SGHDN, CDR2 FVKESK. In DNA, the CDR3 is TGTGCCAGCAGCCAAGAGGACAGGGGGCCTTTTTTCTCTGGAAACACCATATATTTT. Protein sequence: CASSQEDRGPFFSGNTIYF.

This clonotype was found a few times. The V gene is TRBV29-1, the J gene TRBJ2-5; TRBD2 might be the D (7 bases). V dropped 6 bases and J dropped 4 bases, with 24 bases sitting between them. This CDR3 has 16 amino acids. Germline V gene lookup returns CDR1 SQVTM and CDR2 ANQGSEA. The CDR3 here is CSVENVGGPCRETQYF. The CDR3, as DNA: TGCAGCGTCGAGAACGTGGGGGGGCCTTGTCGAGAGACCCAGTACTTC.

Ten or more counts support this clonotype. The V and J genes are TRBV12-3 or TRBV12-4 and TRBJ2-7, with 8 bases that match TRBD1. Germline trimming cut 6 bases from V and 7 bases from J; bases unmatched to any gene: 20. CDR3 length: 17 amino acids. The CDR3 loop reads CASRRTNIRQGSGEQYF. The CDR3 bases are TGTGCCAGCAGGCGAACAAACATTCGACAGGGGTCTGGGGAGCAGTACTTC.

The table lists this clonotype with many counts. CDR3 protein: CASSLRRERRGEQYF. The CDR3, as DNA: TGCGCCAGCAGCTTGAGGCGGGAGAGGCGAGGGGAGCAGTACTTC. The rearrangement joins TRBV5-1 to TRBJ2-7; TRBD2 aligns across 7 bases. The germline gives CDR1 SGHRS, CDR2 YFSETQ. The CDR3 is 15 amino acids. The trim removed 1 base at V and 7 bases at J, leaving 11 bases unmatched. The variable domain in full, completed from reference TRBV5-1 and TRBJ2-7, reads KAGVTQTPRYLIKTRGQQVTLSCSPISGHRSVSWYQQTPGQGLQFLFEYFSETQRNKGNFPGRFSGRQFSNSRSEMNVSTLELGDSALYLCASSLRRERRGEQYFGPGTRLTVT.

The sample holds many counts of this clonotype. This rearrangement joins TRBV24-1 to TRBJ1-2; 11 bases map to TRBD1. The CDR3 contains 15 residues. Unmatched junction bases numbered 3, after V lost 3 bases and J lost 4 bases. Per germline, CDR1 KGHDR and CDR2 SFDVKD. Here the CDR3 DNA reads TGTGCCACCAGTGATGCCGGGACAGGGGGCTATGGCTACACCTTC. Amino acids: CATSDAGTGGYGYTF.

This clonotype occurred many times. This chain connects TRBV18 to TRBJ2-3; no clear D. The V end lost 0 bases, the J end lost 4 bases, and 14 bases lay between the germline ends. Germline loops: CDR1 KGHSH, CDR2 LQKENI. The CDR3 runs to 16 residues. The CDR3 spells CASSPPSGLKSDTQYF. The DNA for the CDR3 is TGTGCCAGCTCACCACCGTCAGGCCTTAAATCAGATACGCAGTATTTT.

V usage is TRBV18 and J usage is TRBJ2-3; no clear D. Germline lookup yields CDR1 KGHSH and CDR2 LQKENI. The CDR3 contains 13 residues. V shed 0 bases and J shed 5 bases, with 6 bases lying between them. This chain's CDR3 is CASSPPSIDTQYF. The CDR3 DNA follows: TGTGCCAGCTCACCACCGAGTATAGATACGCAGTATTTT.

This clonotype was seen ten or more times. The V call is TRBV29-1, the J call TRBJ2-5; D may correspond to TRBD1 or TRBD2 (6 bases each). The V end was cut by 4 bases, the J end by 5 bases, with 20 bases between. This CDR3 has 15 residues. Germline V gene lookup returns CDR1 SQVTM and CDR2 ANQGSEA. CDR3 nucleotide sequence: TGCAGCGTTGGGGGGGCTGTGGGCCTGGCGGAGACCCAGTACTTC. It encodes CSVGGAVGLAETQYF.

This clonotype was counted ten times or more. The V gene is TRBV12-3 or TRBV12-4, the J gene TRBJ2-1, with 7 bases identical to TRBD2. The V segment lost 4 bases and the J segment 2 bases; nucleotides outside the gene matches: 8. The CDR3 has 16 amino acids. CDR3 protein: CASSWPPGTTYNEQFF. CDR3 nucleotides: TGTGCCAGCAGTTGGCCCCCCGGGACTACCTACAATGAGCAGTTCTTC.

This clonotype was seen at least ten times. The chain recombines TRBV5-1 with TRBJ2-1, with 7 bases identical to TRBD1. CDR1 is SGHRS, CDR2 YFSETQ, per germline. The CDR3 extends over 12 amino acids. The junction had 5 bases not matched to a gene; V was cut back by 9 bases and J by 5 bases. The CDR3 DNA is TGCGCCACCTCGGGACAGAACAATGAGCAGTTCTTC. Its translation is CATSGQNNEQFF.

CDR3 DNA: TGTGCCAGCAGCGGGACAGGGAACGGGGAGCTGTTTTTT. Translation gives CASSGTGNGELFF. The chain combines TRBV5-5 with TRBJ2-2, with TRBD1 matching over 9 bases. With V trimmed by 4 bases and J by 7 bases, 2 bases remained unmatched. The CDR3 is 13 residues long. Germline-derived CDR1 and CDR2 are SGHKS and YYEKEE (reference sequence).

This clonotype was recorded at least ten times. This chain connects TRBV7-2 to TRBJ2-7; no firm D call. The CDR3 consists of 13 residues. Trimming pared 2 bases from V and 2 bases from J, leaving 7 bases between. Germline CDR1 SGHTA, CDR2 FQGNSA. CDR3: CASSLFGPYEQYF. In DNA, the CDR3 is TGTGCCAGCAGCTTATTCGGTCCCTACGAGCAGTACTTC.